These 7 T cell receptor beta chains were sequenced from one sample in a study of cytomegalovirus exposure and HLA in healthy donors. PCR involved 60 Vbeta and 13 Jbeta primers. Method: immunoSEQ multiplex PCR; TCRdb's copy keeps in-frame clones and lacks some. The data show 250,000 to 350,000 clones, with around 65% seen just once and approximately 2.3% held by the top ten. The material sequenced was PBMCs. Source of these receptors: a female donor in good health and CMV-seronegative.

CDR3 amino acids: CASSGTSGRAIGRSYNEQFF. Here the CDR3 DNA reads TGCGCCAGCAGTGGGACTAGCGGGAGGGCAATCGGCCGGTCCTACAATGAGCAGTTCTTC. V and J are TRBV10-2 and TRBJ2-1; 15 bases match TRBD2. Germline trimming cut 4 bases from V and 1 base from J; bases unmatched to any gene: 11. The CDR3 runs to 20 residues. CDR1 is WSHSY, CDR2 SAAADI, per germline.

As concerns this clone: The sample holds other DNA sequences that translate to the same CDR3. The chain recombines TRBV2 with TRBJ1-5; D gene unclear. There are 15 residues in the CDR3. Trimming stripped 2 bases from V and 0 bases from J, with 8 bases between. Germline lookup yields CDR1 SNHLY and CDR2 FYNNEI. The CDR3 sequence is CASSETGDSNQPQHF. In DNA, the CDR3 is TGTGCCAGCAGTGAAACGGGAGATAGCAATCAGCCCCAGCATTTT.

The chain joins TRBV5-1 to TRBJ2-4; TRBD1 agrees at 11 bases. Germline V gene lookup returns CDR1 SGHRS and CDR2 YFSETQ. The CDR3 is 19 amino acids. V gave up 4 bases and J gave up 1 base; unmatched junction bases: 13. CDR3 sequence reads: CASSIGPGQGEGAKNIQYF. The CDR3 nucleotides are TGCGCCAGCAGCATTGGCCCGGGACAGGGGGAAGGGGCCAAAAACATTCAGTACTTC.

This clone was found once. This chain links TRBV20-1 with TRBJ2-7, with TRBD2 as a possible D gene (6 bases). The CDR3 extends over 11 amino acids. Per germline, CDR1 DFQATT and CDR2 SNEGSKA (reference sequence). The V gene lost 6 bases and the J gene lost 12 bases, with 18 bases spanning the gap. CDR3 in DNA: TGCAGTGCCTCTAACCAGGGACTCCTGTACTTC. Encoded protein: CSASNQGLLYF.

This rearrangement joins TRBV30 to TRBJ2-3; D is unresolved. V shed 3 bases and J shed 6 bases, with 7 bases lying between them. This CDR3 region has 11 residues. Germline assignment: CDR1 GTSNPN and CDR2 SVGIG (reference sequence). CDR3 sequence: CAWSPKDTQYF. DNA for the CDR3: TGTGCCTGGAGCCCTAAGGATACGCAGTATTTT.

This clone was observed a few times. V and J are TRBV7-9 and TRBJ2-3, with TRBD2 matching over 9 bases. The CDR3 is made up of 14 amino acids. Per the germline V gene, CDR1 is SEHNR and CDR2 is FQNEAQ (reference sequence). The J segment lost 4 bases and the V segment lost 3 bases, leaving 2 bases of the junction unmatched. The CDR3 loop is CASSLASGADTQYF. In DNA, the CDR3 is TGTGCCAGCAGCTTGGCTAGCGGGGCAGATACGCAGTATTTT.

V is TRBV7-9 and J is TRBJ1-2; possible D gene TRBD1, 6 bases. The germline CDR1 and CDR2 sequences are SEHNR and FQNEAQ (reference sequence). The CDR3 consists of 13 residues. The ends were cut back, 1 base at V and 3 bases at J, with 6 bases in the middle. The CDR3 here is CASSLGGHYGYTF. The CDR3 nucleotides are TGTGCCAGCAGCTTAGGGGGGCACTATGGCTACACCTTC.